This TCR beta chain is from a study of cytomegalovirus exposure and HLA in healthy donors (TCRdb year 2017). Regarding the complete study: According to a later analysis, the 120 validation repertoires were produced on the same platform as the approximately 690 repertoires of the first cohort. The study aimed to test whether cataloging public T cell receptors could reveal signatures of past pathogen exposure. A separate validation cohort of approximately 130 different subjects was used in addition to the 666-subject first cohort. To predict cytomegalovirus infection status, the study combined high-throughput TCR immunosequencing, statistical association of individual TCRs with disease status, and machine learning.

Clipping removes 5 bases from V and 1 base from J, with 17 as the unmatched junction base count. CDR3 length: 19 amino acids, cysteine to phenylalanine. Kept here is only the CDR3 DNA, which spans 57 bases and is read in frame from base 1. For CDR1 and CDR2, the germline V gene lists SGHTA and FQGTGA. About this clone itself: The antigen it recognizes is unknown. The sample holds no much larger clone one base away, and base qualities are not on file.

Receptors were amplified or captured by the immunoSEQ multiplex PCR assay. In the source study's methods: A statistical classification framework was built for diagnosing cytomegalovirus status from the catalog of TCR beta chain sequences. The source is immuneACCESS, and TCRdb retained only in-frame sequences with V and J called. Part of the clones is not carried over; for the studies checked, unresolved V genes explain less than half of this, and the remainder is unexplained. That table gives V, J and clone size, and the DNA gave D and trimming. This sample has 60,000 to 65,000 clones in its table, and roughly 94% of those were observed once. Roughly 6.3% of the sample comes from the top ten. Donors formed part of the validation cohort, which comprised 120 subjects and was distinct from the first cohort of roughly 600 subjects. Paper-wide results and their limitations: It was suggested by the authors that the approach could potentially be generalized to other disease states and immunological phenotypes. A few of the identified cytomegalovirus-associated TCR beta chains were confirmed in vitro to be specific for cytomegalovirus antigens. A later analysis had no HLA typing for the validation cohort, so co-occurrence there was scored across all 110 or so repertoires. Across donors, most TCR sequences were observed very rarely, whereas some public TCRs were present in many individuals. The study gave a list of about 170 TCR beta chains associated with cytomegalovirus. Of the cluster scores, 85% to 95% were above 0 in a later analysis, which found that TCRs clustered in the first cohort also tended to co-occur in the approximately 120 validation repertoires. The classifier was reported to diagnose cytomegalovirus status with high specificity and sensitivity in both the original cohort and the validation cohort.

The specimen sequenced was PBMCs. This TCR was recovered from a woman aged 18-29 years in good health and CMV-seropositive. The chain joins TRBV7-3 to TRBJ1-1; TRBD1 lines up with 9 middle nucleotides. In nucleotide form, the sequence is TGTGCCAGCAGCGAACTCCCGGGACAGGGCCTGGGGGAGAACACTGAAGCTTTCTTT. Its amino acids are CASSELPGQGLGENTEAFF.